The T cell receptor beta chain under discussion was sequenced for a study of cytomegalovirus exposure and HLA in healthy donors. Findings of the study overall: Later analysis associated a missense DCLRE1C variant with TCR beta V- and J-gene trimming. Researchers left out some V segments, among them TRBV6-2 and TRBV6-3, as indistinguishable.

The PCR employed 60 Vbeta primers together with 13 Jbeta primers. Assay: immunoSEQ multiplex PCR; the TCRdb copy retains only in-frame clones and omits some. The table lists more than 95,000 clones, about 80% of them singletons. The V gene's germline CDR1 is MGHRA and CDR2 YSYEKL. The CDR3 is made up of 14 amino acids. Between the trimmed V and J ends, which lost 6 bases and 1 base, there was a span of 12 bases. Details on this clone: Its antigen is undetermined.

The gene calls are TRBV4-1 and TRBJ2-5; D perhaps matches TRBD2 (6 bases). The sample consisted of PBMCs. This TCR was recovered from a man aged 30 to 39 in good health and CMV-seropositive. The CDR3 sequence: CASRRVAAQETQYF. Written as DNA, the CDR3 is TGCGCCAGCAGGCGAGTAGCGGCCCAAGAGACCCAGTACTTC.